What follows are 24 T cell receptor beta chains derived from one specimen sequenced in a study of T cells after yellow fever vaccination. TCRdb reprocessed the 5' RACE reads with MiXCR, giving one entry per CDR3 protein. The repertoire has some 420,000 distinct CDR3 sequences, around 20% of them found once; the top ten carry 18%. Sequences were derived from PBMCs, sampled before the yellow fever booster vaccination. Receptors were obtained from a young man who received the YFV17D yellow fever vaccine.

The rearrangement joins TRBV6-5 to TRBJ2-5, with D hard to call. This CDR3 contains 15 residues. V was clipped by 0 bases and J by 4 bases, with 12 bases between them. The germline V gene encodes CDR1 MNHEY and CDR2 SVGAGI. The CDR3 DNA is TGTGCCAGCAGTTACTCCTCAGGTGTTCGAGAGACCCAGTACTTC. Amino acid sequence: CASSYSSGVRETQYF.

This chain connects TRBV5-1 to TRBJ1-5, with a possible D match to TRBD1 (6 bases). This CDR3 region has 13 residues. Between the trimmed V and J ends, which lost 5 bases and 8 bases, there was a span of 14 bases. In germline, CDR1 is SGHRS, CDR2 YFSETQ. CDR3 protein: CASSTRAGEPQHF. The CDR3 DNA reads as TGCGCCAGCAGTACCCGGGCAGGGGAGCCCCAGCATTTT.

V usage is TRBV7-2 and J usage is TRBJ2-1; D remains ambiguous. The CDR3 consists of 15 residues. Germline assignment: CDR1 SGHTA and CDR2 FQGNSA. V lost 2 bases and J lost 0, with 8 bases in between. CDR3 sequence reads: CASSLPTSSYNEQFF. The CDR3 bases are TGTGCCAGCAGCTTACCCACGAGCTCCTACAATGAGCAGTTCTTC.

The table lists this clonotype with many counts. The genes are TRBV18 and TRBJ2-1; 7 nucleotides match TRBD2. The V segment lost 3 bases and the J segment 9 bases; nucleotides outside the gene matches: 8. This CDR3 comprises 14 residues. From germline, CDR1 is KGHSH and CDR2 LQKENI. The CDR3 DNA sequence: TGTGCCAGCTCACCCGTCAGCGGGGAAGTTGAGCAGTTCTTC. This codes for CASSPVSGEVEQFF.

J is TRBJ2-1 and V is TRBV7-2; 7 nucleotides agree with TRBD2. CDR1 and CDR2 from the germline V gene are SGHTA and FQGNSA. The CDR3 length is 14 residues. V lost 5 bases, J lost 3 bases, and 4 bases stayed unmatched. The CDR3 bases are TGTGCCAGCAGCCCGGGGGGTATCTACAATGAGCAGTTCTTC. This encodes CASSPGGIYNEQFF.

This rearrangement joins TRBV12-3 or TRBV12-4 to TRBJ1-1; D perhaps matches TRBD1 (6 bases). The CDR3 is made up of 14 amino acids. Trimming left V 3 bases short and J 6 bases short, with 14 bases between. DNA for the CDR3: TGTGCCAGCAGTTTGGGCAGGGGCTTAGCTGAAGCTTTCTTT. This encodes CASSLGRGLAEAFF.

The J gene is TRBJ2-7, the V gene TRBV6-5; 7 nucleotides agree with TRBD1. Germline V CDR1 and CDR2: MNHEY, SVGAGI. The CDR3 sequence is 15 residues long. V trimming: 5 bases; J trimming: 0 bases; junction bases outside the gene matches: 7. The CDR3 coding sequence is TGTGCCAGCAGTCCACAGGGGCTGAGCTCCTACGAGCAGTACTTC. Translating gives CASSPQGLSSYEQYF.

In this sample, this clonotype turned up a few times. V gene TRBV29-1 combines with J gene TRBJ2-1, with 14 bases aligning to TRBD2. The length of the CDR3 is 18 residues. Trimming cost V 3 bases and J 0 bases; bases outside gene matches: 7. From germline, CDR1 is SQVTM and CDR2 ANQGSEA. The DNA of the CDR3 is TGCAGCGTTGAGATGGGACTAGCGGGGGTAACCTCCTACAATGAGCAGTTCTTC. Protein product: CSVEMGLAGVTSYNEQFF.

The chain is built from TRBV19 and TRBJ2-5; TRBD1 matches at 9 bases. The germline V gene encodes CDR1 LNHDA and CDR2 SQIVND (reference sequence). The CDR3 loop spans 14 amino acids. V shed 2 bases and J 4 bases; nucleotides not matched to a gene: 2. In DNA form, the CDR3 reads TGTGCCAGTAGTATAACAGGGGGCGGAGAGACCCAGTACTTC. This translates into CASSITGGGETQYF.

This clonotype was seen more than once but under ten times. This rearrangement joins TRBV25-1 to TRBJ2-3; 12 positions match TRBD1. The CDR3 contains 17 residues. Germline-derived CDR1 and CDR2 are MGHDK and SYGVNS. V dropped 1 base and J dropped 4; count of bases not matched to a gene: 6. The CDR3 loop is CASSEWSGQGAADTQYF. The DNA of the CDR3 is TGTGCCAGCAGTGAATGGTCGGGACAGGGGGCAGCAGATACGCAGTATTTT. Drawing the rest from reference TRBV25-1 and TRBJ2-3, the complete variable domain is EADIYQTPRYLVIGTGKKITLECSQTMGHDKMYWYQQDPGMELHLIHYSYGVNSTEKGDLSSESTVSRIRTEHFPLTLESARPSHTSQYLCASSEWSGQGAADTQYFGPGTRLTVL.

This clonotype was seen a handful of times. Written as DNA, the CDR3 is TGTGCCAGCAGCTCGACTAGCGGGGGGTTTTTGACCCAGTACTTC. Its translation is CASSSTSGGFLTQYF. The chain employs TRBV6-5 and TRBJ2-5, with TRBD2 matching 13 bases. Looked up from germline, CDR1 is MNHEY and CDR2 is SVGAGI. With 6 bases clipped from V and 7 bases from J, the junction kept 8 bases outside the gene matches. This CDR3 is built from 15 residues.

This clonotype was observed at least ten times. V usage is TRBV7-3 and J usage is TRBJ2-1, with 9 bases identical to TRBD2. CDR1 is SGHTA, CDR2 FQGTGA, per germline. CDR3 length equals 15 residues. V shed 5 bases, J shed 7 bases, and the junction held 9 bases outside the gene matches. Here the CDR3 DNA reads TGTGCCAGCAGCCGGGGACTAGCCGCGGGAAATGAGCAGTTCTTC. It encodes CASSRGLAAGNEQFF.

This clonotype was counted ten times or more. The chain couples TRBV5-1 to TRBJ2-1, with TRBD2 identical over 8 bases. This CDR3 contains 16 residues. Germline CDR1 reads SGHRS; CDR2 reads YFSETQ. V lost 1 base, J lost 1 base, and 4 bases stayed unmatched. DNA of the CDR3: TGCGCCAGCAGCTTGTTGGTAGCGGGATCCTACAATGAGCAGTTCTTC. Translation gives CASSLLVAGSYNEQFF.

This clonotype appeared a few times. The chain combines TRBV24-1 with TRBJ2-5; 9 bases fit TRBD1. In germline, CDR1 is KGHDR, CDR2 SFDVKD. With V trimmed by 3 bases and J by 4 bases, 11 bases remained unmatched. This CDR3 comprises 17 residues. CDR3 bases: TGTGCCACCAGTGATGACCGATCGACAGGGGGATCAGAGACCCAGTACTTC. It is translated as CATSDDRSTGGSETQYF.

The chain carries TRBV20-1 and TRBJ2-5, with D perhaps matching TRBD2 (5 bases). This CDR3 has 16 amino acids. V dropped 4 bases and J dropped 5 bases, with 23 bases sitting between them. Germline V gene lookup returns CDR1 DFQATT and CDR2 SNEGSKA (reference sequence). DNA for the CDR3: TGCAGTGCTACCCCTCCGAGGCGGGCGGATAGGGAGACCCAGTACTTC. It specifies CSATPPRRADRETQYF.

This sequence joins TRBV20-1 and TRBJ1-2, with 7 positions matching TRBD1. J was trimmed by 0 bases and V by 3 bases; bases with no gene match: 19. This CDR3 has 19 residues. Germline V lookup: CDR1 DFQATT, CDR2 SNEGSKA (reference sequence). The CDR3 coding sequence is TGCAGTGCTAGTCCCACCTCCTGGGACAGCTCCCAAGCTAACTATGGCTACACCTTC. It yields the protein CSASPTSWDSSQANYGYTF.

The chain joins TRBV7-9 to TRBJ2-1, with D possibly matching TRBD2 (5 bases). The CDR3 is 13 residues long. The V and J ends lost 1 base and 6 bases respectively, with 7 bases between them. From germline, CDR1 is SEHNR and CDR2 FQNEAQ (reference sequence). CDR3 DNA: TGTGCCAGCAGCTTAGTGACTACCAATGAGCAGTTCTTC. This translates into CASSLVTTNEQFF. Using reference TRBV7-9 and TRBJ2-1 for the parts outside the CDR3, the full variable domain is DTGVSQNPRHKITKRGQNVTFRCDPISEHNRLYWYRQTLGQGPEFLTYFQNEAQLEKSRLLSDRFSAERPKGSFSTLEIQRTEQGDSAMYLCASSLVTTNEQFFGPGTRLTVL.

This chain uses TRBV6-1 with TRBJ2-1; TRBD1 matches 8 bases. CDR1 and CDR2 from the germline V gene are MNHNS and SASEGT. J was trimmed by 8 bases and V by 6 bases; bases with no gene match: 12. The CDR3 has 15 residues. CDR3: CASRGAGQDHYEQFF. The CDR3 DNA reads as TGTGCCAGCAGGGGGGCGGGACAGGATCATTATGAGCAGTTCTTC.

The chain joins TRBV30 to TRBJ1-2; D remains ambiguous. V gave up 5 bases and J gave up 3 bases, with 4 bases separating them. The CDR3 is 10 residues long. The germline gives CDR1 GTSNPN, CDR2 SVGIG (reference sequence). The CDR3 spells CAWGDYGYTF. DNA for the CDR3: TGTGCCTGGGGGGACTATGGCTACACCTTC.

The V gene is TRBV6-2 or TRBV6-3, the J gene TRBJ2-1; TRBD2 agrees at 9 bases. CDR1 MNHEY and CDR2 SVGEGT come from the germline V gene. CDR3 length equals 14 residues. Trimming at V came to 5 bases and at J to 8 bases, leaving 7 bases not matched to a gene. The CDR3 reads CASSTRRGGDEQFF. The CDR3 nucleotides read TGTGCCAGCAGTACACGGCGGGGGGGCGATGAGCAGTTCTTC.

CDR3 residues: CASSADRGRVYEQYF. The CDR3 bases are TGTGCCAGCAGCGCGGACAGGGGGCGCGTCTACGAGCAGTACTTC. The genes are TRBV7-2 and TRBJ2-7; 11 bases fit TRBD1. Per the germline V gene, CDR1 is SGHTA and CDR2 is FQGNSA. The J segment lost 3 bases and the V segment lost 5 bases, leaving 6 bases of the junction unmatched. CDR3 length equals 15 residues.

This chain joins TRBV4-1 and TRBJ2-3; TRBD1 matches at 8 bases. Germline CDR1 MGHRA, CDR2 YSYEKL. The CDR3 is 15 residues long. V dropped 4 bases and J dropped 2; count of bases not matched to a gene: 5. In DNA form, the CDR3 reads TGCGCCAGCAGCCTCGGACAGGGCGTCACAGATACGCAGTATTTT. It is translated as CASSLGQGVTDTQYF.

The genes are TRBV20-1 and TRBJ2-1; maybe TRBD2 (6 bases). The germline V gene encodes CDR1 DFQATT and CDR2 SNEGSKA (reference sequence). V lost 3 bases and J 10 bases, leaving 13 bases between the germline ends. This CDR3 comprises 12 residues. The chain's CDR3 is CSASAGFREQFF. The DNA of the CDR3 is TGCAGTGCTAGCGCGGGGTTCCGGGAGCAGTTCTTC.

This clonotype was counted a few times. The V and J genes are TRBV29-1 and TRBJ2-1; 16 bases are shared with TRBD2. Trimming removed 8 bases from V and 2 bases from J; junction bases left unmatched: 6. The CDR3 spans 16 residues. Germline V CDR1 and CDR2: SQVTM, ANQGSEA. The CDR3 DNA reads TGCAGCCACGGGACTAGCGGGGGGGCCGCCTACAATGAGCAGTTCTTC. It encodes CSHGTSGGAAYNEQFF.